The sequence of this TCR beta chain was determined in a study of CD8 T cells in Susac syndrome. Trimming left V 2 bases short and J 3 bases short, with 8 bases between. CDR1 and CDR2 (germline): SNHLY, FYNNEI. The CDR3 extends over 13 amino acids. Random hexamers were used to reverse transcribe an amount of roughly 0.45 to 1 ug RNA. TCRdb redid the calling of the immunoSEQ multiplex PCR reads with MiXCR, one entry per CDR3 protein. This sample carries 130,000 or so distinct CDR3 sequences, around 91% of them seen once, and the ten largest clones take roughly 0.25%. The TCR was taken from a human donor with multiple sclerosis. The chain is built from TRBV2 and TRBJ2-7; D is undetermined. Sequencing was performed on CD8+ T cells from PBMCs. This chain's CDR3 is CASSELPGYEQYF. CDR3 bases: TGTGCCAGCAGTGAACTGCCGGGCTACGAGCAGTACTTC.